This TCR beta chain was documented in a study of CD8+ T cells in alopecia areata (dated by TCRdb to 2016 to 2019). For the study in its entirety: The treated patients took part in an open-label pilot trial in which moderate-to-severe alopecia areata was treated with oral tofacitinib at 5 to 10 mg twice daily. The study used high-throughput TCRbeta sequencing to examine T cell clonal expansion in alopecia areata, in both the C3H/HeJ mouse model and human patients. The RNA source kit depended on sample type: the PAXgene miRNA kit for fixed scalp, the miRNeasy kit for PBMCs, and the RNeasy kit for mouse skin. TCRbeta CDR3 regions were amplified by immunoSEQ multiplex PCR using 35 Vbeta forward and 13 Jbeta reverse primers. For the treated patients, the SALT score, which quantifies what percentage of scalp surface area is affected, served as the measure of disease severity. Biopsies were taken from tofacitinib-treated patients at baseline and again at 4 and 24 weeks into treatment, and several of those patients also had a later scalp biopsy. Tofacitinib was administered for 6 to 18 months, and 6 months of follow-up off drug were then conducted to assess delayed response and recurrence. Scalp clonality was compared across normal scalp (n=4), patchy alopecia areata scalp (n=8), and alopecia totalis/universalis scalp (n=8). On the human side, TCRbeta sequencing was run on scalp tissue and on sorted CD4+ and CD8+ peripheral blood T cells from healthy controls and from alopecia areata patients with either patchy or totalis/universalis disease.

The sample holds a few counts of this clone. Its antigen target is currently unknown. No much larger clone is present one base from it, and per-base qualities are unavailable. Its CDR3 holds 11 amino acids, cysteine through phenylalanine. Of the read, only the CDR3 DNA is kept; its 33 bases are in frame from base 1. V and J lose 8 bases and 7 bases, and a span of 14 bases separates them. The CDR1 and CDR2 encoded by the germline V gene are SQVTM and ANQGSEA. In the paper's terms, the time point label means: less than five weeks on oral tofacitinib. Interpreted using the paper, the treatment or condition label stands for: oral pan-JAK inhibitor, 5-10 mg twice daily. From alopecia areata patients, peripheral blood was collected along with lesional scalp punch biopsies. PBMCs were isolated by density centrifugation and stained for CD3, CD4 and CD8, and CD4+ and CD8+ T cells were sorted on a FACSAria. Overall results and qualifications from the work: The treated cohort was small, with a single nonresponder, so links between baseline CD8+ expansion and response need larger studies. Shared TCR sequences between patients were less evident than in mice, which may be partly attributable to HLA diversity in the patient population. Many expanded lesional clones were found to persist in scalp and blood during tofacitinib treatment, and relapse after treatment cessation may be partly explained by this persistence. Unlike mouse skin, which is dominated by gammadelta T cells, normal human skin has resident alphabeta T cells that are also sequenced, and this complicates analysis of the scalp TCR repertoire. Tofacitinib significantly decreased scalp clonality and the number of expanded CD8+ clones among the top 100 scalp clones. Lesional scalp, especially in alopecia totalis/universalis, showed higher clonality and more expanded CD8+ clones than normal scalp, suggesting antigenic drive.

The library was prepared using the immunoSEQ multiplex PCR assay. For TCR sequencing, RNA was extracted from every sample and reverse transcribed into cDNA to serve as template. First-strand cDNA was synthesized with SuperScript III using a 2:1 mix of oligo-dT and random hexamers. A synthetic immune receptor repertoire was used to measure amplification bias, and any remaining bias was corrected computationally. As for how the authors treated the data: Raw reads were preprocessed for error removal, and CDR3 was defined according to IMGT conventions as running from the conserved cysteine to phenylalanine. To get clonality, Shannon entropy was normalized by log2 of the number of productive unique TCRs and the result was subtracted from 1. Whether each scalp clone was CD4 or CD8 was inferred by checking scalp TCRbeta sequences against the CD4 and CD8 repertoires from sorted blood. This is the immuneACCESS table as TCRdb keeps it, with only in-frame sequences that have V and J called. A part of the clones is gone; compared with another copy, unresolved V genes explain less than half, and the rest is unexplained. V and J calls and clone size follow that table, whereas D and trimming were derived from the DNA. Across this sample there are roughly 180,000 clones, with 55% to 70% seen only once. The biggest ten clones account for around 3% of the sample.

The origin of this receptor is a human donor with alopecia areata. This chain is built from TRBV29-1 and TRBJ1-2, with the D gene too uncertain to name. The sample here was CD4+ T cells sorted from blood, taken at week 4, from a patient treated with tofacitinib. The base sequence is TGCAGCCCCGGTGGTGACGGTGGCTACACCTTC. Translated, this is CSPGGDGGYTF.